The clone carrying this T cell receptor beta chain was counted at least ten times. The authors prepared the TCRbeta library with unique molecular identifiers. In TCRdb, the PCR reads were re-called with MiXCR into one record per CDR3 protein. The sample lists some 200,000 distinct CDR3 sequences, 13% to 15% occurring once. These data come from a study of T-cell reconstitution after alpha-beta-depleted transplantation in children. This clonotype originated in a human donor who donated a stem cell graft to a child with acute lymphoblastic leukemia. Sample: PBMCs from the stem cell graft donor, taken from the stem cell graft.

Here the CDR3 reads CSASRPVAPDTQYF. The CDR3 nucleotides read TGCAGTGCTAGTAGGCCGGTAGCTCCAGATACGCAGTATTTT. The V call is TRBV20-1, the J call TRBJ2-3; D is ambiguous. The CDR3 has 14 amino acids. Germline V CDR1 and CDR2: DFQATT, SNEGSKA (reference sequence). V was cut by 3 bases and J by 4 bases, with 14 bases left in between.